The 28 T cell receptor beta chains below were found in one sample sequenced in a study of CD8+ T cells in alopecia areata. Treatment in this sample: oral pan-JAK inhibitor, 5-10 mg twice daily. RNA, once extracted, was reverse transcribed into cDNA for use as the sequencing template. Assay: immunoSEQ multiplex PCR; the TCRdb copy retains only in-frame clones and omits some. Of more than 150,000 clones in the sample, roughly three fifths are singletons; the top ten hold over 3%. The material sequenced was CD4+ T cells sorted from blood, taken at week 4, from a patient treated with tofacitinib. Every receptor here comes from a human donor with alopecia areata.

Here the CDR3 reads CASSLGTVQETQYF. The CDR3 DNA reads as TGTGCCAGCAGCCTGGGGACTGTTCAAGAGACCCAGTACTTC. This rearrangement joins TRBV7-8 to TRBJ2-5; perhaps TRBD2 as D (6 bases). The CDR3 loop spans 14 amino acids. Deletions cut 5 bases from V and 2 bases from J, with 12 bases between. Germline V gene sequence: CDR1 SGHVS, CDR2 FQNEAQ.

This clone was seen once. V usage is TRBV11-1 and J usage is TRBJ2-1, with 7 bases fitting TRBD2. The CDR3 contains 16 residues. The germline gives CDR1 SGHAT, CDR2 FQDESV (reference sequence). V was pared by 5 bases and J by 0 bases, with 7 bases of the junction left unmatched. CDR3 in amino acids: CASSLGLTYSYNEQFF. The CDR3 region has the DNA TGTGCCAGCAGCCTGGGACTAACCTACTCCTACAATGAGCAGTTCTTC. Based on the CDR3 plus reference TRBV11-1 and TRBJ2-1, the full variable domain is EAEVAQSPRYKITEKSQAVAFWCDPISGHATLYWYRQILGQGPELLVQFQDESVVDDSQLPKDRFSAERLKGVDSTLKIQPAELGDSAMYLCASSLGLTYSYNEQFFGPGTRLTVL.

This clone was seen a handful of times. Other nucleotide sequences from this sample produce the same CDR3. This chain links TRBV5-1 with TRBJ2-6, with D hard to call. Germline CDR1 and CDR2: SGHRS and YFSETQ. Trimming shortened V by 3 bases and J by 0 bases, and 7 bases separated the two germline ends. This CDR3 comprises 15 residues. CDR3 in DNA: TGCGCCAGCAGCTCCGGCGACTCTGGGGCCAACGTCCTGACTTTC. Its protein is CASSSGDSGANVLTF.

The J gene is TRBJ1-1, the V gene TRBV29-1, with 7 nucleotides matching TRBD1. Germline loops: CDR1 SQVTM, CDR2 ANQGSEA. The V gene end was trimmed by 8 bases and the J gene end by 5 bases; junction bases not matched to a gene: 8. CDR3 size: 12 residues. CDR3 loop: CSPLQGMTEAFF. As DNA, the CDR3 is TGCAGCCCTCTACAGGGGATGACTGAAGCTTTCTTT.

The J gene is TRBJ1-2, the V gene TRBV7-2; 7 positions match TRBD1. The CDR3 is 15 amino acids. Trimming removed 2 bases from V and 7 bases from J; junction bases left unmatched: 10. Germline V CDR1 and CDR2: SGHTA, FQGNSA. The CDR3 DNA is TGTGCCAGCAGCTTACTCTTCAGGGGGTCTGGTGGCTACACCTTC. Amino acids: CASSLLFRGSGGYTF.

This clone appeared a few times. This rearrangement joins TRBV7-2 to TRBJ2-7; D gene unclear. The CDR3 contains 14 residues. Trimming removed 5 bases from V and 3 bases from J, with 14 bases in between. Germline CDR1 is SGHTA and CDR2 is FQGNSA. CDR3: CASSPGVSHYEQYF. In DNA, the CDR3 is TGTGCCAGCAGCCCGGGTGTCAGTCACTACGAGCAGTACTTC.

This chain connects TRBV15 to TRBJ2-2; weak D call: TRBD1 (5 bases). The CDR3 loop spans 14 amino acids. Germline V CDR1 and CDR2: LNHNV, YYDKDF (reference sequence). V was clipped by 2 bases and J by 1 base, with 5 bases between them. The CDR3 region has the DNA TGTGCCACCAGCAGACAGGGGAACACCGGGGAGCTGTTTTTT. Encoded protein: CATSRQGNTGELFF.

J is TRBJ2-1 and V is TRBV6-5, with D perhaps TRBD2 (5 bases). V dropped 2 bases and J dropped 6 bases, with 14 bases sitting between them. CDR3 size: 15 residues. Germline CDR1 is MNHEY and CDR2 is SVGAGI. The CDR3 coding sequence is TGTGCCAGCAGTTACGTGACTACCTTTGGCAATGAGCAGTTCTTC. Its translation: CASSYVTTFGNEQFF.

This clone appeared a few times. This chain connects TRBV2 to TRBJ2-1; D remains ambiguous. CDR3 size: 13 residues. Looked up from germline, CDR1 is SNHLY and CDR2 is FYNNEI. V lost 3 bases, J lost 7 bases, and 10 bases lay in between. CDR3 region: CASSDFPENEQFF. The DNA for the CDR3 is TGTGCCAGCAGTGACTTTCCCGAGAATGAGCAGTTCTTC.

In its sample, this clone was seen once. The V call is TRBV15, the J call TRBJ2-7; 10 nucleotides align to TRBD1. Germline assignment: CDR1 LNHNV and CDR2 YYDKDF (reference sequence). CDR3 size: 14 residues. The ends lost 5 bases at V and 6 bases at J; junction bases unmatched: 7. The CDR3 protein is CATSRGTGAREQYF. The CDR3 bases are TGTGCCACCAGCCGGGGGACAGGGGCACGCGAGCAGTACTTC.

The DNA of the CDR3 is TGTGCCAGCAGCTTAGCGCTAACAGGGGGCGAGCAGTACTTC. Translating gives CASSLALTGGEQYF. The chain employs TRBV7-9 and TRBJ2-7; 8 bases map to TRBD1. The CDR3 contains 14 residues. The germline V gene has CDR1 SEHNR and CDR2 FQNEAQ (reference sequence). V shed 0 bases and J 6 bases; nucleotides not matched to a gene: 4.

The rearrangement uses TRBV7-2 and TRBJ1-1; weak D call: TRBD1 (6 bases). The CDR3 is 11 residues long. Germline CDR1 and CDR2: SGHTA and FQGNSA. V was pared by 5 bases and J by 11 bases, with 12 bases between. The CDR3 nucleotides are TGTGCCAGCAGCGTACAGGGTAGGGCTTTCTTT. Protein sequence: CASSVQGRAFF.

V usage is TRBV28 and J usage is TRBJ1-5, with 8 bases matching TRBD1. V was clipped by 10 bases and J by 5 bases; unmatched bases: 4. Per the germline V gene, CDR1 is MDHEN and CDR2 is SYDVKM. This CDR3 has 12 amino acids. CDR3 in DNA: TGTGCCACAGGGGGCAGCGATCAGCCCCAGCATTTT. It encodes CATGGSDQPQHF.

The chain has TRBV6-5 and TRBJ1-5; 7 positions agree with TRBD1. This CDR3 comprises 14 residues. Trimming removed 5 bases from V and 6 bases from J; junction bases left unmatched: 7. Germline V CDR1 and CDR2: MNHEY, SVGAGI. CDR3 residues: CASSGGQGVQPQHF. The CDR3 DNA reads as TGTGCCAGCAGTGGGGGGCAGGGGGTTCAGCCCCAGCATTTT.

The chain joins TRBV5-6 to TRBJ1-2; a possible D gene is TRBD1 (5 bases). Germline loops: CDR1 SGHDT, CDR2 YYEEEE. The CDR3 totals 14 residues. V was pared by 0 bases and J by 4 bases, with 10 bases between. The CDR3 DNA reads as TGTGCCAGCAGCTTGGGAGGCAGGGCCTATGGCTACACCTTC. Encoded protein: CASSLGGRAYGYTF.

This sequence joins TRBV4-1 and TRBJ1-6; 8 positions match TRBD1. Germline assignment: CDR1 MGHRA and CDR2 YSYEKL. V dropped 1 base and J dropped 9; count of bases not matched to a gene: 8. The CDR3 has 16 residues. Written as DNA, the CDR3 is TGCGCCAGCAGCCAAGGGGCGGGACAGGAGAGTTCACCCCTCCACTTT. Amino acid sequence: CASSQGAGQESSPLHF.

Of note for this clone: This specimen includes other DNA sequences encoding the same CDR3. This chain links TRBV4-1 with TRBJ2-4; no clear D gene. The germline gives CDR1 MGHRA, CDR2 YSYEKL. The CDR3 consists of 15 residues. V was shortened by 4 bases and J by 0 bases, with 10 bases between the two germline ends. The DNA of the CDR3 is TGCGCCAGCAGCCCTCTTGGCCTAGCCAAAAACATTCAGTACTTC. Translated, it gives CASSPLGLAKNIQYF.

On this clone itself: At one of its ends the junction is not consistent with the germline gene, which may arise from a read error. The chain joins TRBV5-1 to TRBJ1-5, with D maybe TRBD1 (5 bases). The CDR3 consists of 15 residues. Germline V gene lookup returns CDR1 SGHRS and CDR2 YFSETQ. The CDR3 spells CASILGRVSNQPQHF. CDR3 coding DNA: TGCGCCAGCATCTTGGGCAGGGTAAGCAATCAGCCCCAGCATTTT. Filled out from reference TRBV5-1 and TRBJ1-5, the complete variable domain reads KAGVTQTPRYLIKTRGQQVTLSCSPISGHRSVSWYQQTPGQGLQFLFEYFSETQRNKGNFPGRFSGRQFSNSRSEMNVSTLELGDSALYLCASILGRVSNQPQHFGDGTRLSIL.

The chain couples TRBV13 to TRBJ2-2, with D unclear. Germline V gene sequence: CDR1 PRHDT, CDR2 FYEKMQ (reference sequence). The CDR3 is 15 residues long. V lost 2 bases, J lost 0 bases, and 7 bases lay in between. This CDR3 reads CASSLKGPNTGELFF. In DNA form, the CDR3 reads TGTGCCAGCAGCTTAAAGGGTCCGAACACCGGGGAGCTGTTTTTT.

This clone has just a few counts. This rearrangement joins TRBV5-1 to TRBJ2-7; D uncertain. Germline loops: CDR1 SGHRS, CDR2 YFSETQ. The V gene lost 0 bases and the J gene lost 4 bases, with 11 bases spanning the gap. The CDR3 runs to 14 residues. This CDR3 is CASSLDRPEYEQYF. The CDR3 nucleotides read TGCGCCAGCAGCTTGGACAGACCAGAGTACGAGCAGTACTTC. Filled out from reference TRBV5-1 and TRBJ2-7, the complete variable domain reads KAGVTQTPRYLIKTRGQQVTLSCSPISGHRSVSWYQQTPGQGLQFLFEYFSETQRNKGNFPGRFSGRQFSNSRSEMNVSTLELGDSALYLCASSLDRPEYEQYFGPGTRLTVT.

The chain is built from TRBV30 and TRBJ2-3, with 12 nucleotides matching TRBD2. After removal of 0 bases from V and 7 bases from J, the junction contained 11 bases not matched to a gene. There are 17 residues in the CDR3. Germline V gene sequence: CDR1 GTSNPN, CDR2 SVGIG (reference sequence). DNA for the CDR3: TGTGCCTGGAGTGTGGGGAGGACTAGCGGGGTTGTATATACGCAGTATTTT. Its protein is CAWSVGRTSGVVYTQYF.

This chain connects TRBV9 to TRBJ2-5, with 8 nucleotides matching TRBD1. J was trimmed by 2 bases and V by 2 bases; bases with no gene match: 2. The CDR3 covers 14 residues. The germline CDR1 and CDR2 sequences are SGDLS and YYNGEE. The CDR3 coding sequence is TGTGCCAGCAGCGTCACAGGGGGGCAAGAGACCCAGTACTTC. Its protein is CASSVTGGQETQYF.

The chain recombines TRBV29-1 with TRBJ1-4, with D tentatively TRBD1 (5 bases). There are 11 residues in the CDR3. The V gene lost 7 bases and the J gene lost 7 bases, with 10 bases spanning the gap. Germline CDR1 and CDR2: SQVTM and ANQGSEA. DNA of the CDR3: TGCAGCGGGGGGACGGGTGAAAAACTGTTTTTT. It specifies CSGGTGEKLFF.

This clone was counted only a few times. The chain links TRBV30 to TRBJ2-2; D possibly uses TRBD1 or TRBD2 (7 bases each). V was clipped by 2 bases and J by 3 bases, with 16 bases between them. The CDR3 runs 16 residues. Germline CDR1 is GTSNPN and CDR2 is SVGIG (reference sequence). CDR3 DNA: TGTGCCTGGAGTTCGCACAGGGGAGGGGACACCGGGGAGCTGTTTTTT. Translating gives CAWSSHRGGDTGELFF.

This clone was found a few times. This chain uses TRBV19 with TRBJ1-4; unclear D gene. The germline CDR1 and CDR2 sequences are LNHDA and SQIVND (reference sequence). V lost 3 bases and J lost 5, with 7 bases in between. The CDR3 has 13 residues. CDR3 bases: TGTGCCAGTAGTATCAGCTACAATGAAAAACTGTTTTTT. This translates into CASSISYNEKLFF. Looking up the rest from reference TRBV19 and TRBJ1-4 gives the full variable domain: DGGITQSPKYLFRKEGQNVTLSCEQNLNHDAMYWYRQDPGQGLRLIYYSQIVNDFQKGDIAEGYSVSREKKESFPLTVTSAQKNPTAFYLCASSISYNEKLFFGSGTQLSVL.

The rearrangement joins TRBV30 to TRBJ1-6, with TRBD1 as a possible D gene (5 bases). The length of the CDR3 is 13 residues. Germline V gene lookup returns CDR1 GTSNPN and CDR2 SVGIG (reference sequence). The germline V and J ends were trimmed by 4 bases and 9 bases, with 13 bases remaining between them. The CDR3 loop is CAWTPGGGSPLHF. CDR3 sequence (DNA): TGTGCCTGGACCCCAGGCGGGGGTTCACCCCTCCACTTT.

In the case of this clone: Distinct nucleotide sequences in the sample also encode this CDR3. CDR3 bases: TGTGCCTGGAGTGTCCGAGGGGGAGAGACCCAGTACTTC. Protein: CAWSVRGGETQYF. The chain links TRBV30 to TRBJ2-5, with D possibly being TRBD1 (6 bases). This CDR3 has 13 residues. The V end was cut by 0 bases, the J end by 4 bases, with 9 bases between. Germline CDR1 GTSNPN, CDR2 SVGIG (reference sequence).

In this sample, this clone turned up a few times. The chain employs TRBV19 and TRBJ1-1; the D gene is possibly TRBD1 (6 bases). This CDR3 region has 14 residues. Trimming shortened V by 4 bases and J by 0 bases, and 9 bases separated the two germline ends. Germline CDR1 LNHDA, CDR2 SQIVND (reference sequence). CDR3 protein: CASSKDRLNTEAFF. The CDR3, as DNA: TGTGCCAGTAGTAAAGACAGGTTGAACACTGAAGCTTTCTTT. The complete variable domain, with remaining parts taken from reference TRBV19 and TRBJ1-1, reads DGGITQSPKYLFRKEGQNVTLSCEQNLNHDAMYWYRQDPGQGLRLIYYSQIVNDFQKGDIAEGYSVSREKKESFPLTVTSAQKNPTAFYLCASSKDRLNTEAFFGQGTRLTVV.